This T cell receptor (beta chain) was identified during a study of CD8+CD57+ T cells in acquired aplastic anemia listed by TCRdb under 2018. With respect to the entire study: Extracted DNA from sorted CD4+ and CD8+ cells averaged around 3.3 ug, ranging from roughly 0.17 to 30 ug. CD8+CD57+ expansion was defined as frequency above the mean frequency observed in healthy subjects. The paper's findings and limits, for the study overall: Between patients and healthy controls, no significant difference in CD8+ Simpson's diversity was found (P=0.060). Around 27 CD8+ CDR3 sequences were found in both patients and controls but appeared to be highly expressed in patients and within the immunodominant clones of the patients.

Profiling of TCR beta VDJ combinations and CDR3 sequences used genomic DNA as the template. TCR repertoire sequencing was run on an Illumina HiSeq 2000. Per the authors' processing: TRBV/TRBJ rearrangement plots, CDR3 size and DJ length profiles, and Simpson's diversity index were used to evaluate the repertoires. The most abundant DNA sequence in the deep sequencing data was taken as the immunodominant clone. CDR3 amino acid sequences were screened for sharing across subjects and compared with published repertoires and the VDJdb database. TCRdb redid the processing of the public reads, applying fastp at Q25 and MiXCR, and retained in-frame beta chains. Entries are consolidated by CDR3 protein sequence, retaining the most common genes and DNA. TCRdb's processing, not the authors' own work, is the source of the V and J calls. In this sample the table shows more than 200,000 distinct CDR3 sequences, less than 60% of which occur a single time. Approximately 20% of the sample belongs to the ten largest clones.

Turning to this clonotype: No antigen is known for it. Nothing much larger sits one base from this clone, and base qualities are not available.

Deletion took 6 bases off V and 5 bases off J, with a span of 7 bases between the germline ends. CDR1 and CDR2, looked up from the germline V gene, are ENHRY and SYGVKD. The CDR3, cysteine through phenylalanine, is 11 amino acids long. The read is trimmed to its CDR3 DNA, 33 bases read in frame from base 1. The patients picked for sequencing were ones in whom flow cytometry had shown an expansion of CD8+CD57+ cells. Every patient had a diagnosis of severe acquired aplastic anemia based on International Study of Aplastic Anemia and Agranulocytosis and Camitta criteria. Patients had received no therapy at the time of blood sampling. In the study, sorted CD4+ and CD8+ blood T cells from patients with severe aplastic anemia and from healthy subjects underwent deep sequencing of TCR repertoires. Patients were enrolled under clinicaltrials.gov protocols 00001620, 01623167, 00001397, 00071045, 00081523 and 00961064 in the USA. Ficoll-Paque density gradient centrifugation was used to isolate peripheral blood mononuclear cells. Before DNA was extracted, CD4+ and CD8+ T cells were sorted using either FACS or magnetic beads.

The sequenced sample was sorted CD4+, CD8+, or CD8+CD57+ T cells (not recorded which) from PBMCs. The TCR originated in a human donor with aplastic anemia. The chain joins TRBV10-3 to TRBJ1-2, with a weak D call of TRBD1 (5 bases match). The DNA sequence reads TGTGCCATCAGGGGGGGGTATGGCTACACCTTC. This is translated as CAIRGGYGYTF.